A selection of T cell receptor beta chains follows, all from one sample in a study of shared clonotypes between healthy human individuals. Measured with immunoSEQ multiplex PCR; TCRdb has only the in-frame clones, and not every one. This sample has around 720,000 clones, with 73% found just once. Source material: memory CD4+ T cells sorted from blood. These receptors originate from a woman between 25 and 40 years old in good health. Each CDR3 is given with its conserved first and last residue. D genes are given only for firm matches. Not every row has a clone size; where given, it reads once, few, many or a size class.

TRBV28,NA,NA,TRBJ2-1,CASKSSGPYNEQFF,TGTGCCAGCAAGTCCAGCGGCCCCTACAATGAGCAGTTCTTC
TRBV28,TRBD1,NA,TRBJ1-2,CASITAGTDYGYTF,TGTGCCAGCATCACTGCCGGGACAGACTATGGCTACACCTTC
TRBV19,NA,NA,TRBJ1-2,CASSVMDGNYGYTF,TGTGCCAGTAGTGTCATGGACGGGAACTATGGCTACACCTTC
TRBV14,NA,NA,TRBJ2-4,CASSTIDGSYIQYF,TGTGCCAGCAGCACTATAGACGGTAGCTACATTCAGTACTTC
TRBV25-1,NA,NA,TRBJ2-7,CASSDLGREQYF,TGTGCCAGCAGTGATCTAGGACGTGAGCAGTACTTC
TRBV18,NA,few,TRBJ2-7,CASSLNDLDSLTYEQYF,TGTGCCAGCTCACTTAACGACCTCGACTCCTTAACCTACGAGCAGTACTTC
TRBV5-1,NA,few,TRBJ2-2,CASSAPNPTGELFF,TGCGCCAGCAGCGCACCGAACCCCACCGGGGAGCTGTTTTTT
TRBV30,TRBD2,NA,TRBJ2-3,CAWSALAGPTDTQYF,TGTGCCTGGAGTGCTCTAGCGGGACCAACAGATACGCAGTATTTT
TRBV30,NA,few,TRBJ2-7,CAWSVQGPGQYF,TGTGCCTGGAGTGTTCAGGGGCCCGGGCAGTACTTC
TRBV28,NA,NA,TRBJ2-4,CASRPAVAKNIQYF,TGTGCCAGCAGACCCGCCGTAGCCAAAAACATTCAGTACTTC
TRBV5-1,NA,NA,TRBJ1-6,CASSAGQPNSPLHF,TGCGCCAGCAGCGCCGGACAACCTAATTCACCCCTCCACTTT
TRBV27,TRBD2,once,TRBJ2-1,CASSLTGTSGRNEQFF,TGTGCCAGCAGTTTAACCGGGACTAGCGGTAGGAATGAGCAGTTCTTC
TRBV11-2,NA,NA,TRBJ1-3,CASSLSRTGSSGNTIYF,TGTGCCAGCAGCTTATCTCGTACAGGGAGCTCTGGAAACACCATATATTTT
TRBV4-2,NA,NA,TRBJ2-2,CASTPRSGRNTGELFF,TGTGCCAGCACCCCCAGGTCCGGGAGAAACACCGGGGAGCTGTTTTTT
TRBV2,TRBD2,NA,TRBJ2-2,CASRTGTSGRGGGELFF,TGTGCCAGCAGAACCGGGACTAGCGGGAGAGGTGGCGGGGAGCTGTTTTTT
TRBV2,TRBD1,NA,TRBJ1-2,CASSIKEGQIYGYTF,TGTGCCAGCAGTATCAAAGAGGGACAGATCTATGGCTACACCTTC
TRBV10-3,NA,NA,TRBJ1-2,CAIRAGDGYDGYTF,TGTGCCATCAGGGCAGGGGACGGGTATGATGGCTACACCTTC
TRBV28,TRBD2,NA,TRBJ2-7,CASSLWTSGPHEQYF,TGTGCCAGCAGTCTTTGGACTAGCGGGCCGCACGAGCAGTACTTC
TRBV7-8,NA,few,TRBJ2-7,CASTRRATRNEQYF,TGTGCCAGCACGAGACGGGCCACTAGGAACGAGCAGTACTTC
TRBV5-5,TRBD2,few,TRBJ2-1,CASSLGLAESYNEQFF,TGTGCCAGCAGCTTGGGACTAGCGGAGTCCTACAATGAGCAGTTCTTC
TRBV11-1,NA,NA,TRBJ2-5,CASSLIQGGASGETQYF,TGTGCCAGCAGCCTCATTCAGGGGGGTGCATCCGGGGAGACCCAGTACTTC
TRBV10-3,TRBD1,NA,TRBJ1-1,CAASLTGADTEAFF,TGTGCCGCATCCCTTACAGGGGCGGACACTGAAGCTTTCTTT
TRBV5-4,NA,NA,TRBJ2-7,CASSLGPSVAYEQYF,TGTGCCAGCAGCTTGGGGCCCTCCGTGGCCTACGAGCAGTACTTC
TRBV19,NA,once,TRBJ1-5,CASFSRLAGQPQHF,TGTGCCAGTTTTTCCCGGTTAGCAGGGCAGCCCCAGCATTTT